This T cell receptor (beta chain) was profiled in a study of blood T cell repertoires in COVID-19. Study details: Material from acute and convalescent COVID-19 was sourced from the United States, Italy and Spain. The cDNA or gDNA used as material had been derived from T cells, B-cell-depleted T cells, or PBMCs.

V lost 3 bases, J lost 9 bases, and 6 bases lay in between. The CDR3 loop spans 11 amino acids. Per germline, CDR1 SGHTA and CDR2 FQGNSA. As originally analysed: It was from reference gene primer amplification that nucleated cell counts were estimated. Data came from immunoSEQ multiplex PCR; TCRdb stores just in-frame clones and leaves some out. The DNA gave D and trimming, while V, J and clone size come from that table. The sample yields about 370,000 clones, nearly 90% seen once. The J gene is TRBJ2-4, the V gene TRBV7-2; D is uncertain. Sequenced input: peripheral blood. This clonotype was obtained from a man younger than 35 with active or convalescent COVID-19. The CDR3 loop is CASSLSSIQYF. CDR3 nucleotides: TGTGCCAGCAGCTTGTCATCCATTCAGTACTTC.